Each of the 14 T cell receptor beta chains below was sequenced from the same sample in a study of CD8+CD57+ T cells in acquired aplastic anemia. Patients chosen for sequencing had CD8+CD57+ cells that had expanded, as shown by flow cytometry. Genomic DNA, serving as template, underwent TCR beta VDJ and CDR3 profiling. In TCRdb, the reads were re-called with MiXCR into one record per CDR3 protein. The repertoire has 220,000 or so distinct CDR3 sequences, 65% of them found once; the top ten carry roughly 64%. Sequencing used sorted CD4+, CD8+, or CD8+CD57+ T cells (not recorded which) from PBMCs. The receptors were gathered from a human donor with aplastic anemia.

This clonotype has just a few counts. One base away lies a much larger clone, so this may be a sequencing read error. This chain joins TRBV9 and TRBJ2-3, with D unclear. In germline, CDR1 is SGDLS, CDR2 YYNGEE. The CDR3 is 12 amino acids. V lost 4 bases and J 1 base, leaving 4 bases between the germline ends. The CDR3 DNA follows: TGTGCCAGCAGCATGCGCACAGATACGCAGTATTTT. It specifies CASSMRTDTQYF. Full variable domain (rest looked up from reference TRBV9 and TRBJ2-3): DSGVTQTPKHLITATGQRVTLRCSPRSGDLSVYWYQQSLDQGLQFLIQYYNGEERAKGNILERFSAQQFPDLHSELNLSSLELGDSALYFCASSMRTDTQYFGPGTRLTVL.

The rearrangement uses TRBV7-2 and TRBJ2-3; D is possibly TRBD2 (5 bases). V gave up 1 base and J gave up 5 bases, with 7 bases separating them. The CDR3 is 13 residues long. Germline loops: CDR1 SGHTA, CDR2 FQGNSA. For the CDR3, the DNA is TGTGCCAGCAGCTTAGAACTAGGAGATACGCAGTATTTT. Protein product: CASSLELGDTQYF.

The rearrangement uses TRBV20-1 and TRBJ1-4, with 10 bases identical to TRBD1. Per germline, CDR1 DFQATT and CDR2 SNEGSKA (reference sequence). The CDR3 loop spans 14 amino acids. V shed 3 bases, J shed 7 bases, and the junction held 5 bases outside the gene matches. CDR3 nucleotide sequence: TGCAGTGCTAGTAGACAGGGGGCCACTGAAAAACTGTTTTTT. Residues: CSASRQGATEKLFF.

V is TRBV9 and J is TRBJ2-5; D ambiguous. Germline CDR1 is SGDLS and CDR2 is YYNGEE. V lost 0 bases and J lost 7, with 19 bases in between. The CDR3 runs to 16 residues. The CDR3 spells CASSVATSNGVGTQYF. The CDR3 nucleotides are TGTGCCAGCAGCGTAGCTACCTCAAATGGGGTGGGGACCCAGTACTTC.

This chain connects TRBV20-1 to TRBJ1-5, with D possibly matching TRBD1 (5 bases). The CDR3 length is 12 residues. V dropped 7 bases and J dropped 2 bases, with 9 bases sitting between them. The V gene's germline CDR1 is DFQATT and CDR2 SNEGSKA (reference sequence). Written as DNA, the CDR3 is TGCAGTGGAGGCAGGGGCAATCAGCCCCAGCATTTT. Its translation: CSGGRGNQPQHF.

The V gene is TRBV20-1, the J gene TRBJ1-5, with D tentatively TRBD1 (6 bases). Germline values: CDR1 DFQATT, CDR2 SNEGSKA (reference sequence). This CDR3 is 14 amino acids long. Trimming cost V 3 bases and J 2 bases, with 11 bases left between them. The CDR3 DNA reads TGCAGTGCTAGGTCAGGGGATGGCAATCAGCCCCAGCATTTT. Protein sequence: CSARSGDGNQPQHF.

The chain employs TRBV20-1 and TRBJ1-1; 9 positions agree with TRBD1. The J segment lost 1 base and the V segment lost 3 bases, leaving 9 bases of the junction unmatched. CDR1 and CDR2 from the germline V gene are DFQATT and SNEGSKA (reference sequence). This CDR3 spans 16 amino acids. As DNA, the CDR3 is TGCAGTGCTAGGTCACCGACGACAGGGGGGAACACTGAAGCTTTCTTT. Translation gives CSARSPTTGGNTEAFF.

As DNA, the CDR3 is TGTGCCAGCAGTACTGGGCCAAATCGGAATAATTCACCCCTCCACTTT. Translation gives CASSTGPNRNNSPLHF. The chain uses TRBV2 and TRBJ1-6; D ambiguous. Germline CDR1 SNHLY, CDR2 FYNNEI. The CDR3 is 16 residues long. V lost 5 bases to trimming and J lost 5 bases, with 16 bases between them.

This clonotype was picked up many times. The chain links TRBV29-1 to TRBJ2-5, with D tentatively TRBD2 (6 bases). This CDR3 is built from 13 residues. Germline lookup yields CDR1 SQVTM and CDR2 ANQGSEA. Trimming removed 4 bases at V and 5 bases at J, with 14 bases between. The CDR3 loop is CSVVPAGRETQYF. CDR3 sequence (DNA): TGCAGCGTTGTACCTGCGGGGAGGGAGACCCAGTACTTC.

This clonotype was seen a few times. The chain recombines TRBV7-9 with TRBJ1-1; no reliable D call. Trimming cost V 2 bases and J 4 bases, with 11 bases left between them. The CDR3 is 14 amino acids. Germline CDR1 SEHNR, CDR2 FQNEAQ (reference sequence). The CDR3 reads CASSLRDSGTEAFF. In DNA, the CDR3 is TGTGCCAGCAGCTTAAGGGATAGTGGCACTGAAGCTTTCTTT. Based on the CDR3 plus reference TRBV7-9 and TRBJ1-1, the full variable domain is DTGVSQNPRHKITKRGQNVTFRCDPISEHNRLYWYRQTLGQGPEFLTYFQNEAQLEKSRLLSDRFSAERPKGSFSTLEIQRTEQGDSAMYLCASSLRDSGTEAFFGQGTRLTVV.

This rearrangement joins TRBV6-5 to TRBJ2-5; D remains unclear. CDR3 size: 11 residues. Per the germline V gene, CDR1 is MNHEY and CDR2 is SVGAGI. Trimming left V 0 bases short and J 6 bases short, with 2 bases between. This CDR3 reads CASSYSQTQYF. The CDR3 region has the DNA TGTGCCAGCAGTTACTCGCAGACCCAGTACTTC.

V usage is TRBV5-4 and J usage is TRBJ1-1, with no clear D. The germline V and J ends were trimmed by 3 bases and 0 bases, with 15 bases remaining between them. This CDR3 contains 16 residues. The germline V gene has CDR1 SGHNT and CDR2 YYREEE (reference sequence). The CDR3 DNA sequence: TGTGCCAGCAGCTCCTCAGGCGACAAAATGAACACTGAAGCTTTCTTT. It codes for CASSSSGDKMNTEAFF. Full variable domain (outside the CDR3, taken from reference TRBV5-4 and TRBJ1-1): ETGVTQSPTHLIKTRGQQVTLRCSSQSGHNTVSWYQQALGQGPQFIFQYYREEENGRGNFPPRFSGLQFPNYSSELNVNALELDDSALYLCASSSSGDKMNTEAFFGQGTRLTVV.

J is TRBJ2-7 and V is TRBV5-6; D not certain. V was cut by 2 bases and J by 6 bases, with 15 bases left in between. CDR1 is SGHDT, CDR2 YYEEEE, per germline. The CDR3 is 14 amino acids. CDR3 protein: CASSFGTLGGEQYF. The CDR3 DNA is TGTGCCAGCAGCTTCGGTACTTTGGGCGGCGAGCAGTACTTC.

The chain combines TRBV7-2 with TRBJ1-5; D unresolved. Trimming took off 2 bases at V and 0 bases at J, with 5 bases between the two ends. The CDR3 spans 14 residues. Per the germline V gene, CDR1 is SGHTA and CDR2 is FQGNSA. The CDR3 bases are TGTGCCAGCAGCTTATTTTCTAGCAATCAGCCCCAGCATTTT. Its translation: CASSLFSSNQPQHF.